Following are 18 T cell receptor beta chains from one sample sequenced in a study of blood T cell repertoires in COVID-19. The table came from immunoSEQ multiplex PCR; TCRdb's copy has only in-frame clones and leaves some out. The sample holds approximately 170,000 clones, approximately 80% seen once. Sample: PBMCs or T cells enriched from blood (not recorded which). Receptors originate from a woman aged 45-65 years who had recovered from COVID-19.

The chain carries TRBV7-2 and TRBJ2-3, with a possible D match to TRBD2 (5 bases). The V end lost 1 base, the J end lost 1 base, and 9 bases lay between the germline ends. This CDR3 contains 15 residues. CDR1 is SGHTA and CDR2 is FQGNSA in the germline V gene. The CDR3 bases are TGTGCCAGCAGCTTAGTGGCGGGCGGCACAGATACGCAGTATTTT. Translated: CASSLVAGGTDTQYF.

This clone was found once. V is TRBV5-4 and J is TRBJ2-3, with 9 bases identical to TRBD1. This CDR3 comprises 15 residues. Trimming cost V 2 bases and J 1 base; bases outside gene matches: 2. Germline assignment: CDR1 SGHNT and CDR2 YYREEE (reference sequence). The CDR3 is CASSLQGAGTDTQYF. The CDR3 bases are TGTGCCAGCAGCTTACAGGGGGCAGGCACAGATACGCAGTATTTT.

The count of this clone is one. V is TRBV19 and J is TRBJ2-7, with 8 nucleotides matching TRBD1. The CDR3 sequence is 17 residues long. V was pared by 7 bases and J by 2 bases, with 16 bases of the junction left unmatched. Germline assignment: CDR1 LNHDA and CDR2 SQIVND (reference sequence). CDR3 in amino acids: CASKVSGLTGDTYEQYF. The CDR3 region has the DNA TGTGCCAGTAAAGTTTCCGGGTTGACAGGGGACACCTACGAGCAGTACTTC.

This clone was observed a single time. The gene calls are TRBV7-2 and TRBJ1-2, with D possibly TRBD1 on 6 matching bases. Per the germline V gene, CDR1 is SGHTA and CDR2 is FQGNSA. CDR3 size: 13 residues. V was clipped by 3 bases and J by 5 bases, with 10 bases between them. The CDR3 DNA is TGTGCCAGCAGCTTCCAGGGGAATTATGGCTACACCTTC. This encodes CASSFQGNYGYTF.

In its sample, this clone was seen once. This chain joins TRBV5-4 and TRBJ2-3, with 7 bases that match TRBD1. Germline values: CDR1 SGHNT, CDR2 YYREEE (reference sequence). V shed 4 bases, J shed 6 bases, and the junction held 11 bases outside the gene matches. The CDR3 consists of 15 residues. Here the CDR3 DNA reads TGTGCCAGCAGCCAAAGAGACAGGGAGACGGATACGCAGTATTTT. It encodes CASSQRDRETDTQYF.

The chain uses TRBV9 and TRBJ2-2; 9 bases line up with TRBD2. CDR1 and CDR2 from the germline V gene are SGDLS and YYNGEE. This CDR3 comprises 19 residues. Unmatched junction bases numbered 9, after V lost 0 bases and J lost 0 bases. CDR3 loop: CASSVALTSGLTNTGELFF. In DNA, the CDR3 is TGTGCCAGCAGCGTAGCGTTGACTAGCGGACTTACGAACACCGGGGAGCTGTTTTTT. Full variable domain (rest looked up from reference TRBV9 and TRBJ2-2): DSGVTQTPKHLITATGQRVTLRCSPRSGDLSVYWYQQSLDQGLQFLIQYYNGEERAKGNILERFSAQQFPDLHSELNLSSLELGDSALYFCASSVALTSGLTNTGELFFGEGSRLTVL.

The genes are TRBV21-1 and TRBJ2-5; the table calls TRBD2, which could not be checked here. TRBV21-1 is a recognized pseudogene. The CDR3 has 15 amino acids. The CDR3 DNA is TGTGCCAGCAGCAAACTGAGGGCGACGGGCGAGACCCAGTACTTC. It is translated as CASSKLRATGETQYF.

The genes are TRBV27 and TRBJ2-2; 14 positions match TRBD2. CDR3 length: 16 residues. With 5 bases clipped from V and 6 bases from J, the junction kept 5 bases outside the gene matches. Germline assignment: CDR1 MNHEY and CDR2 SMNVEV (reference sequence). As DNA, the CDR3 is TGTGCCAGCAGTAGTACGACTAGCGGGAGGGCCGGGGAGCTGTTTTTT. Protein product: CASSSTTSGRAGELFF.

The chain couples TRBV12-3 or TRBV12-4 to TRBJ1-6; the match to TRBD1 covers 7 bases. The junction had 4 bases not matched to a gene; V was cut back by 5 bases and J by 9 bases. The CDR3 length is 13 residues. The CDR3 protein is CASSTGAGSPLHF. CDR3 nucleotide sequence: TGTGCCAGCAGTACAGGGGCGGGTTCACCCCTCCACTTT.

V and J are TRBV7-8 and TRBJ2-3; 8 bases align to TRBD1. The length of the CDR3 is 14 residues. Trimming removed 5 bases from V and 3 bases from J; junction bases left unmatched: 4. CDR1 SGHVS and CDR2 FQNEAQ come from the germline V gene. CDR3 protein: CASSEQGETDTQYF. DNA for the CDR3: TGTGCCAGCAGCGAACAGGGGGAAACAGATACGCAGTATTTT.

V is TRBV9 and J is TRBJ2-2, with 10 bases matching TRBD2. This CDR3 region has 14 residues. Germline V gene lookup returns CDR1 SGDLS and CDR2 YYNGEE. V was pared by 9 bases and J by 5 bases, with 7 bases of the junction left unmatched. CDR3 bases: TGTGCCACCGGAGCGGGGGGGCCGACCGGGGAGCTGTTTTTT. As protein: CATGAGGPTGELFF. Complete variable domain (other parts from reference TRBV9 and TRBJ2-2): DSGVTQTPKHLITATGQRVTLRCSPRSGDLSVYWYQQSLDQGLQFLIQYYNGEERAKGNILERFSAQQFPDLHSELNLSSLELGDSALYFCATGAGGPTGELFFGEGSRLTVL.

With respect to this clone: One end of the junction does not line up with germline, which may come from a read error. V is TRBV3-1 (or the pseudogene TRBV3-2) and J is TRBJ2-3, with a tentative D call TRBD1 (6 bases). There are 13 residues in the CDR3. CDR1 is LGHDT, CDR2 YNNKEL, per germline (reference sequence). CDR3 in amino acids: CASSHLSTGTQYF. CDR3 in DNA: TGTGCCAGCAGCCATCTTTCGACAGGTACGCAGTATTTT.

This chain's CDR3 is CASSLWEGRNGYTF. The CDR3 DNA is TGTGCCAGCAGTTTATGGGAGGGGAGGAATGGCTACACCTTC. The rearrangement links TRBV28 to TRBJ1-2, with a possible D match to TRBD1 (5 bases). Trimming took off 0 bases at V and 6 bases at J, with 11 bases between the two ends. CDR3 size: 14 residues. CDR1 and CDR2 from the germline V gene are MDHEN and SYDVKM.

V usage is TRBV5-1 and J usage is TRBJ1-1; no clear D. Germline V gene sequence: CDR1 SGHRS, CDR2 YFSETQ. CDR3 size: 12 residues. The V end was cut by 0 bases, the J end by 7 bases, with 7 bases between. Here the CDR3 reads CASSLGPYEAFF. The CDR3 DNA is TGCGCCAGCAGCTTGGGGCCTTATGAAGCTTTCTTT. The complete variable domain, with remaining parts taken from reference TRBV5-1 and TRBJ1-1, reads KAGVTQTPRYLIKTRGQQVTLSCSPISGHRSVSWYQQTPGQGLQFLFEYFSETQRNKGNFPGRFSGRQFSNSRSEMNVSTLELGDSALYLCASSLGPYEAFFGQGTRLTVV.

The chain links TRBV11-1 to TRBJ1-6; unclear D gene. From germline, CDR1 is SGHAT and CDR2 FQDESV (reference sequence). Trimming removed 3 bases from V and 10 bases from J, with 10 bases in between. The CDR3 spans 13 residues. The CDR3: CASSFVGGSPLHF. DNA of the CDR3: TGTGCCAGCAGCTTTGTGGGAGGCTCACCCCTCCACTTT.

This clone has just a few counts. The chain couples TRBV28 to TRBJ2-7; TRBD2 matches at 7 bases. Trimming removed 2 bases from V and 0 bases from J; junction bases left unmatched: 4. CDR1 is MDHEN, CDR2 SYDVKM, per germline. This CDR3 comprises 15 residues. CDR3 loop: CASSLTGGRSYEQYF. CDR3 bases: TGTGCCAGCAGTTTAACGGGAGGACGCTCCTACGAGCAGTACTTC. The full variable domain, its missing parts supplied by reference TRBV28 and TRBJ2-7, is DVKVTQSSRYLVKRTGEKVFLECVQDMDHENMFWYRQDPGLGLRLIYFSYDVKMKEKGDIPEGYSVSREKKERFSLILESASTNQTSMYLCASSLTGGRSYEQYFGPGTRLTVT.

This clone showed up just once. The CDR3 sequence: CASSRDRVEKLFF. CDR3 nucleotide sequence: TGTGCCAGCTCACGGGACAGGGTTGAAAAACTGTTTTTT. The chain carries TRBV18 and TRBJ1-4; 9 bases fit TRBD1. Losses at the gene ends were 4 bases for V and 7 bases for J; bases not matched to a gene: 1. The CDR3 totals 13 residues. CDR1 is KGHSH and CDR2 is LQKENI in the germline V gene.

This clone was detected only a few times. The CDR3 loop is CASSQEGGVYGYTF. The CDR3 DNA reads TGTGCCAGCAGCCAAGAGGGGGGAGTGTATGGCTACACCTTC. This chain joins TRBV3-1 (or the pseudogene TRBV3-2) and TRBJ1-2; the D gene is possibly TRBD1 (5 bases). The CDR3 has 14 amino acids. V was clipped by 0 bases and J by 5 bases, with 10 bases between them. In germline, CDR1 is LGHDT, CDR2 YNNKEL (reference sequence).